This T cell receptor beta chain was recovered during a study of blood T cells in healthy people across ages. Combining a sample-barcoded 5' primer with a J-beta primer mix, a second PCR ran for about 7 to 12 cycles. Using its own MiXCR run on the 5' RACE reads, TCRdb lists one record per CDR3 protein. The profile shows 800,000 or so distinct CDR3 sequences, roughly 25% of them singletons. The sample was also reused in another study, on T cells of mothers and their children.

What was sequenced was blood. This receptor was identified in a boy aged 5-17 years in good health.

CDR3 loop: CASSGVAKNIQYF. In DNA form, the CDR3 reads TGTGCCAGCAGTGGAGTAGCCAAAAACATTCAGTACTTC. V usage is TRBV12-3 or TRBV12-4 and J usage is TRBJ2-4; D is undetermined. The length of the CDR3 is 13 residues. V was trimmed by 5 bases and J by 0 bases, leaving 5 bases between them.